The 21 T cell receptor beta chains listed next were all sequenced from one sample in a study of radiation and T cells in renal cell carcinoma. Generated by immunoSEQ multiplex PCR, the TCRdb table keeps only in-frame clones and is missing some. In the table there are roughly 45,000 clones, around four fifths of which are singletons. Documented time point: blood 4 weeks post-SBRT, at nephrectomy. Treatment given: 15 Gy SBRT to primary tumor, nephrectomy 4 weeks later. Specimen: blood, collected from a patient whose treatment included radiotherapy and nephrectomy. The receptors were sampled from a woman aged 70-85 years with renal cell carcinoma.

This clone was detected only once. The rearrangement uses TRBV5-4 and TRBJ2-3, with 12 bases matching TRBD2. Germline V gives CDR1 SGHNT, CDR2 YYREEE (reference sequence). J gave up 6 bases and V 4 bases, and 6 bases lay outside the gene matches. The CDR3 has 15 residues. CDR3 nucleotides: TGTGCCAGCAGCCGTACTAGCGGGGGGCTGGATACGCAGTATTTT. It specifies CASSRTSGGLDTQYF.

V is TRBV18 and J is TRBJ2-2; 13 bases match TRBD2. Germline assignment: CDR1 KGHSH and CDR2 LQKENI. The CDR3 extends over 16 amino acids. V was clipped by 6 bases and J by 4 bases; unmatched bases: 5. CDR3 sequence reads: CASSPGLAGITGELFF. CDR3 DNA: TGTGCCAGCTCGCCGGGACTAGCGGGAATCACCGGGGAGCTGTTTTTT.

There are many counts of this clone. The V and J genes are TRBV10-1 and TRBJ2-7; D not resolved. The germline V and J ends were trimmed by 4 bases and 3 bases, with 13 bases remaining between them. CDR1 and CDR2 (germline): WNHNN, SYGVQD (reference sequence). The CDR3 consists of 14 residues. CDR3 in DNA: TGCGCCAGCAGTGTCGGGTGGCCGAGCTACGAGCAGTACTTC. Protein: CASSVGWPSYEQYF.

CDR3 sequence: CASSRDRTYEQYF. As DNA, the CDR3 is TGTGCCAGCAGCCGGGACAGAACCTACGAGCAGTACTTC. J is TRBJ2-7 and V is TRBV11-1, with TRBD1 matching 7 bases. The germline V gene has CDR1 SGHAT and CDR2 FQDESV (reference sequence). The CDR3 extends over 13 amino acids. V lost 5 bases to trimming and J lost 2 bases; unmatched junction nucleotides: 3.

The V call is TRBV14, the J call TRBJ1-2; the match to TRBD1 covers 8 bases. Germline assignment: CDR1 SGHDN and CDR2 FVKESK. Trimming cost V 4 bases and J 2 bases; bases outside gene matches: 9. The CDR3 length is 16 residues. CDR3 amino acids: CASSRTGSLINYGYTF. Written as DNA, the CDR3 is TGTGCCAGCAGCCGGACAGGGTCTTTGATAAACTATGGCTACACCTTC.

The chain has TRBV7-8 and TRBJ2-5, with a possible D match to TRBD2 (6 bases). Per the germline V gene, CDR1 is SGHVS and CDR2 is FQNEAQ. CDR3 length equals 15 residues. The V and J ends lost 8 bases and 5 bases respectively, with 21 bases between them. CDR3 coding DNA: TGTGCCAGCGTGCAAGGGACTTACATTACGGAGACCCAGTACTTC. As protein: CASVQGTYITETQYF.

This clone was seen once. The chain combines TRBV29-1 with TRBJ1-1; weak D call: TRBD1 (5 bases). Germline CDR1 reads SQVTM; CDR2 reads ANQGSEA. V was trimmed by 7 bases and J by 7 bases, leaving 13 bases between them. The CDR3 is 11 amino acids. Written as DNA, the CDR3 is TGCAGCGCTAGACAGTCGGATGAAGCTTTCTTT. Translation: CSARQSDEAFF.

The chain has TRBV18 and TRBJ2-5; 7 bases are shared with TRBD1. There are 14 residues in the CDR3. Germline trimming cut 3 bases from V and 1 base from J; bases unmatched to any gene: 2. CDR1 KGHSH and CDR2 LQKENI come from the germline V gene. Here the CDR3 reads CASSPRTGQETQYF. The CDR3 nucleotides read TGTGCCAGCTCACCGAGGACAGGCCAAGAGACCCAGTACTTC. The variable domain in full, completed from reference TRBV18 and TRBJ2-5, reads NAGVMQNPRHLVRRRGQEARLRCSPMKGHSHVYWYRQLPEEGLKFMVYLQKENIIDESGMPKERFSAEFPKEGPSILRIQQVVRGDSAAYFCASSPRTGQETQYFGPGTRLLVL.

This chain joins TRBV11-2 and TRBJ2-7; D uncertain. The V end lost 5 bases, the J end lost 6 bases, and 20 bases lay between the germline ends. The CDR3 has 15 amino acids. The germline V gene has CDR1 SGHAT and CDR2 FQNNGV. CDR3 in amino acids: CASSLLGQATGEQYF. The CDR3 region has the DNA TGTGCCAGCAGCCTCCTCGGGCAGGCCACTGGCGAGCAGTACTTC.

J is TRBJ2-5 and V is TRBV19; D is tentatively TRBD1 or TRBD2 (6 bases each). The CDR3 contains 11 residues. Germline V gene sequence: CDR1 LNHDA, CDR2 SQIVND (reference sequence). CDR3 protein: CGGAICETQYF. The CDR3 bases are TGTGGGGGGGCCATTTGCGAGACCCAGTACTTC.

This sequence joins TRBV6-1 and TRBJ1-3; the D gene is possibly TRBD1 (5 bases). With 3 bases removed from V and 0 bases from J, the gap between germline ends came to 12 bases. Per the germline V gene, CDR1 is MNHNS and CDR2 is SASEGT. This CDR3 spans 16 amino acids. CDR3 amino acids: CASSDQGPGSGNTIYF. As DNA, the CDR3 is TGTGCCAGCAGTGATCAGGGACCTGGCTCTGGAAACACCATATATTTT.

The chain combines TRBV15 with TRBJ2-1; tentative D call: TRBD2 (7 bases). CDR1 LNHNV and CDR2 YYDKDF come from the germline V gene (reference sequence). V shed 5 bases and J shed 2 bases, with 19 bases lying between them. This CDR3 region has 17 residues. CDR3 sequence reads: CATSSKRGGITYNEQFF. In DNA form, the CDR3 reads TGTGCCACCAGCTCAAAGAGGGGGGGGATAACCTACAATGAGCAGTTCTTC.

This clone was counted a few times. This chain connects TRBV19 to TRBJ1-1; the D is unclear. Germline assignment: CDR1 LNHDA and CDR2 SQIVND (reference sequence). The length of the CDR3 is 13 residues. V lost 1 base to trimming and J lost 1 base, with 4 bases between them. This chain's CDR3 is CASSIARNTEAFF. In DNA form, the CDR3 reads TGTGCCAGTAGTATAGCACGGAACACTGAAGCTTTCTTT.

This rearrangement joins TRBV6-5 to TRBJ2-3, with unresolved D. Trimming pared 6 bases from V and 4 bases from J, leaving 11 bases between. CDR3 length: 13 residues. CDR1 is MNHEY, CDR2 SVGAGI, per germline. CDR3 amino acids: CASSRRVADTQYF. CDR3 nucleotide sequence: TGTGCCAGCAGCCGTCGGGTGGCAGATACGCAGTATTTT.

In DNA, the CDR3 is TGTGCCAGCAGCTCAGGACAGGGGAATTCACCCCTCCACTTT. It codes for CASSSGQGNSPLHF. The chain uses TRBV7-3 and TRBJ1-6, with 9 nucleotides matching TRBD1. The germline CDR1 and CDR2 sequences are SGHTA and FQGTGA. The ends lost 4 bases at V and 7 bases at J; junction bases unmatched: 2. CDR3 size: 14 residues.

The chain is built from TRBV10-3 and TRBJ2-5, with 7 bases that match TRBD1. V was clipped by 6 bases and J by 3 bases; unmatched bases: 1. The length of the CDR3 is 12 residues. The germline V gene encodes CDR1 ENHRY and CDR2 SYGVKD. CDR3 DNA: TGTGCCATCAGCGGACAGGAAGAGACCCAGTACTTC. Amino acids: CAISGQEETQYF.

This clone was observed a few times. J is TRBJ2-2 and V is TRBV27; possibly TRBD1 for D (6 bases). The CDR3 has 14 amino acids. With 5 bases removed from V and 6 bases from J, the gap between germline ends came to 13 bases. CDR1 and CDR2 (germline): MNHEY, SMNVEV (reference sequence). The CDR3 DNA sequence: TGTGCCAGCAGTCCAAACAGGGACGCCGGGGAGCTGTTTTTT. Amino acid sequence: CASSPNRDAGELFF.

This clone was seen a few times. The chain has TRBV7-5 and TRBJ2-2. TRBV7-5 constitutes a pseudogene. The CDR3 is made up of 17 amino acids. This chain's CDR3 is CVRSLGWAGEDTGELFF. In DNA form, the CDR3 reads TGTGTCAGAAGCTTAGGATGGGCAGGGGAGGACACCGGGGAGCTGTTTTTT.

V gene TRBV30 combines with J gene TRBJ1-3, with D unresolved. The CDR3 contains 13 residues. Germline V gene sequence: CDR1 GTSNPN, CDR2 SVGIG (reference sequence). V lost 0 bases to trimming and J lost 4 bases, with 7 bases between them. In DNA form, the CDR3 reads TGTGCCTGGAGTGTACTGGAGGGAAACACCATATATTTT. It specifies CAWSVLEGNTIYF.

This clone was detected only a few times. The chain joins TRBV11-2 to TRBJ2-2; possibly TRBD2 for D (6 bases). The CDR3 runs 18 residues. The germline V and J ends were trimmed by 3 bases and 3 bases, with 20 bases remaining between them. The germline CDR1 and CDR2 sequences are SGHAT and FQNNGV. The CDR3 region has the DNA TGTGCCAGCAGCTTTAAACCGTTGGGGACTTCTGACACCGGGGAGCTGTTTTTT. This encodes CASSFKPLGTSDTGELFF.

The CDR3 region has the DNA TGTGCCAGCAGCGAACGGAGAGACACAGATACGCAGTATTTT. It is translated as CASSERRDTDTQYF. The chain couples TRBV7-2 to TRBJ2-3; no reliable D call. This CDR3 region has 14 residues. CDR1 and CDR2 from the germline V gene are SGHTA and FQGNSA. Trimming removed 5 bases from V and 2 bases from J, with 11 bases in between.